Listed here is a single T cell receptor beta chain. This record comes from a study of blood T cell repertoires in COVID-19. On the study more broadly: The United States, Italy and Spain supplied acute and convalescent COVID-19 samples. PBMCs, B-cell-depleted T cells, or T cells provided the cDNA or gDNA that made up the material.

The CDR3 has 16 residues. Trimming pared 0 bases from V and 0 bases from J, leaving 10 bases between. CDR1 is SGDLS, CDR2 YYNGEE, per germline. Authors' analysis steps: Amplification of reference gene primers provided the estimated nucleated cell counts. Generated by immunoSEQ multiplex PCR, the TCRdb table keeps only in-frame clones and is missing some. D and trimming were read from the DNA, whereas the V and J calls and clone size are those reported in that table. In the table there are about 38,000 clones, 85% of which are singletons. Source material: peripheral blood. J is TRBJ2-1 and V is TRBV9; possible D gene TRBD1, 6 bases. The sequence was obtained from a man aged 50-59 years with active COVID-19. The CDR3: CASSVGGRGSYNEQFF. The CDR3 region has the DNA TGTGCCAGCAGCGTAGGGGGCAGGGGCTCCTACAATGAGCAGTTCTTC. The complete variable domain, with remaining parts taken from reference TRBV9 and TRBJ2-1, reads DSGVTQTPKHLITATGQRVTLRCSPRSGDLSVYWYQQSLDQGLQFLIQYYNGEERAKGNILERFSAQQFPDLHSELNLSSLELGDSALYFCASSVGGRGSYNEQFFGPGTRLTVL.